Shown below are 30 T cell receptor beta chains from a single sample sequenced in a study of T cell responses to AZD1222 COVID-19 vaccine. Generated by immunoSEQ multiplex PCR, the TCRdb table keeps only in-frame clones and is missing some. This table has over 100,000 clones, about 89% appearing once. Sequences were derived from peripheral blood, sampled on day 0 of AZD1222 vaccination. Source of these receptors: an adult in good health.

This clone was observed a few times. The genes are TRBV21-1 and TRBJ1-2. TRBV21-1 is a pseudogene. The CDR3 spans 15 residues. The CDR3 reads CASSEKGWTIRGYTF. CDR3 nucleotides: TGTGCCAGCAGCGAGAAGGGATGGACCATCAGGGGCTACACCTTC.

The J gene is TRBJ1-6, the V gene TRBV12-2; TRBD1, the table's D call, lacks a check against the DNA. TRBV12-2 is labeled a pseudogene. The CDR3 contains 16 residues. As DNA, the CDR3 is TGTGCAAGTCGCTTAGCACCTTGGGACAGGAGGTCACCCCTCCACTTT. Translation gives CASRLAPWDRRSPLHF.

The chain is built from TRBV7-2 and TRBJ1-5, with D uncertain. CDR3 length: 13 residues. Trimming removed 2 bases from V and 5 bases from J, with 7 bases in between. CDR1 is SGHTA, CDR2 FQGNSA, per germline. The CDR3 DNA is TGTGCCAGCAGCTTAAATATGGATCAGCCCCAGCATTTT. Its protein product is CASSLNMDQPQHF.

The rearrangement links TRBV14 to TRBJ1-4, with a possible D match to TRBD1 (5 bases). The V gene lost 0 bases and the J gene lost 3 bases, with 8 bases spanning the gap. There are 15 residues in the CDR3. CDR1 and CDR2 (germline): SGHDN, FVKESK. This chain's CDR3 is CASSQEGRANEKLFF. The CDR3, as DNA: TGTGCCAGCAGCCAAGAGGGGCGGGCTAATGAAAAACTGTTTTTT.

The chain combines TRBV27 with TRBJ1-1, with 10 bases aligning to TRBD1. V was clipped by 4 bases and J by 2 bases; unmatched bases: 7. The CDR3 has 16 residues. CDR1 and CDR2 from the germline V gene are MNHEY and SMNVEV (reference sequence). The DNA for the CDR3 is TGTGCCAGCAGTTCTCCCCGGACAGGGGGTAACACTGAAGCTTTCTTT. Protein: CASSSPRTGGNTEAFF.

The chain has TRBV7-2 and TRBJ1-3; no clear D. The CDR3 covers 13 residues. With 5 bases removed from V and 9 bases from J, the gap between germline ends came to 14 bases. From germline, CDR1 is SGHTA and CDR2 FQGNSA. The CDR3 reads CASSHPVAGTIYF. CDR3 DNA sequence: TGTGCCAGCAGCCACCCGGTGGCAGGCACCATATATTTT.

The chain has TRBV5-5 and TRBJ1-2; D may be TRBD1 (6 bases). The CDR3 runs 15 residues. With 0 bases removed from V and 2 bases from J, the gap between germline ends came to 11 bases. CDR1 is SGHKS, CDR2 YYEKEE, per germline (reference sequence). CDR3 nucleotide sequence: TGTGCCAGCAGCTTGGCAGGGGCTAAGAACTATGGCTACACCTTC. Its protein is CASSLAGAKNYGYTF.

The CDR3 DNA sequence: TGTGCCAGCAGCCCCAACAACCCTTCAACAGGGAGCTATGGCTACACCTTC. This translates into CASSPNNPSTGSYGYTF. This sequence joins TRBV3-1 (or the pseudogene TRBV3-2) and TRBJ1-2, with D tentatively TRBD1 (6 bases). This CDR3 has 17 residues. V was cut by 4 bases and J by 4 bases, with 22 bases left in between. Germline-derived CDR1 and CDR2 are LGHDT and YNNKEL (reference sequence).

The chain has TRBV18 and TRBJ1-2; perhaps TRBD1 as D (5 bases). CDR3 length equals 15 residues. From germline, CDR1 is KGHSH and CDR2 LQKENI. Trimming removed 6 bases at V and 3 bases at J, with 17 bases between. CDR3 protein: CASSQEAGAHYGYTF. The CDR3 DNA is TGTGCCAGCTCCCAAGAGGCCGGGGCACACTATGGCTACACCTTC.

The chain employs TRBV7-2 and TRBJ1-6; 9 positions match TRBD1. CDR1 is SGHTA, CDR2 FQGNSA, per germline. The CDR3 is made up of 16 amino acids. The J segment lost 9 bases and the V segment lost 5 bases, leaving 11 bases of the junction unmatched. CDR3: CASSSSAGQGPSPLHF. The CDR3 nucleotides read TGTGCCAGCAGCAGCAGTGCGGGACAGGGCCCTTCACCCCTCCACTTT.

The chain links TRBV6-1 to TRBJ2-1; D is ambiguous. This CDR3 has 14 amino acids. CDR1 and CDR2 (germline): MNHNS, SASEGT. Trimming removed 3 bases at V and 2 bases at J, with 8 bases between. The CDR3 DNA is TGTGCCAGCAGTGACGAGCGCCCCTACAATGAGCAGTTCTTC. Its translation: CASSDERPYNEQFF.

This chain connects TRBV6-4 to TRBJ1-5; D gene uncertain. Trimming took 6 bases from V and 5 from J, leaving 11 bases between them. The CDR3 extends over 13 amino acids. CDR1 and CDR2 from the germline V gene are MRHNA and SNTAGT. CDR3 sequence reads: CASSLTVDQPQHF. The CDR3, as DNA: TGTGCCAGCAGCCTGACCGTAGATCAGCCCCAGCATTTT.

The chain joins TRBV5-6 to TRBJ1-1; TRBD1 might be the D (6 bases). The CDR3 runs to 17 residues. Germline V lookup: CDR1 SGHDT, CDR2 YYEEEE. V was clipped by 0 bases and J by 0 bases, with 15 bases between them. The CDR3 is CASSLGGGGYMNTEAFF. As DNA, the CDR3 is TGTGCCAGCAGCTTGGGAGGAGGGGGGTACATGAACACTGAAGCTTTCTTT.

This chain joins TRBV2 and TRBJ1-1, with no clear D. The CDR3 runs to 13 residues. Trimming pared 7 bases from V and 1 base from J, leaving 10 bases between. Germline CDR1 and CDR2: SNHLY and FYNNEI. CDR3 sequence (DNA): TGTGCCAGCACGTCGCGAGGGAACACTGAAGCTTTCTTT. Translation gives CASTSRGNTEAFF.

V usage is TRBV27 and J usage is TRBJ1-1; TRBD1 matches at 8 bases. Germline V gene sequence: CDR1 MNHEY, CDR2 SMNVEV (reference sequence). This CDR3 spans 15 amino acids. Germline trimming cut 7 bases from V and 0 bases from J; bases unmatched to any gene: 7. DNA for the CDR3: TGTGCCAGCAATAATCAGGGGGCGGTGAACACTGAAGCTTTCTTT. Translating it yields CASNNQGAVNTEAFF.

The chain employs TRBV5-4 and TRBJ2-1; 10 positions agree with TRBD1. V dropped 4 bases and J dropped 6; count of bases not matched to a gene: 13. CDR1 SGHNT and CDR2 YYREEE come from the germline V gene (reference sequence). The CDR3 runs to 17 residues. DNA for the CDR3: TGTGCCAGCAGCGTCGCCTGGGGACAGGGGACTAGCAATGAGCAGTTCTTC. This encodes CASSVAWGQGTSNEQFF.

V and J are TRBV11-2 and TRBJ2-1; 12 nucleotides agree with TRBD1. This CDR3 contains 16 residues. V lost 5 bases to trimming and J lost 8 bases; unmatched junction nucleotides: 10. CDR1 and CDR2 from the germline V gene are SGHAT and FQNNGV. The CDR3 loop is CASSRIAGTGGDEQFF. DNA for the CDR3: TGTGCCAGCAGCCGGATCGCCGGGACAGGGGGCGATGAGCAGTTCTTC.

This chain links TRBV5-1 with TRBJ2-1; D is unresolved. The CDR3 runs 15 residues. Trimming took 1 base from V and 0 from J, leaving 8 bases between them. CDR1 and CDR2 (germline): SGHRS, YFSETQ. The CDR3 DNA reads TGCGCCAGCAGCTTGTCCGTGAGCTCCTACAATGAGCAGTTCTTC. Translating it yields CASSLSVSSYNEQFF.

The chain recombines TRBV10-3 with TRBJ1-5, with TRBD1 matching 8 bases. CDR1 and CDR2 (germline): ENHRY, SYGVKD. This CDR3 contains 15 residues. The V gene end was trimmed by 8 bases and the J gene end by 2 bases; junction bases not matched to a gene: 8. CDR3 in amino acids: CAISRTGQGNQPQHF. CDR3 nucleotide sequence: TGTGCCATCTCTAGGACAGGGCAGGGCAATCAGCCCCAGCATTTT.

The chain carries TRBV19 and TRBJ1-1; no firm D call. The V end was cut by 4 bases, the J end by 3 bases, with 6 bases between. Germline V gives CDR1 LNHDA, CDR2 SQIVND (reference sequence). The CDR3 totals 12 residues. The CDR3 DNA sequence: TGTGCCAGTAGTAATCGCGACACTGAAGCTTTCTTT. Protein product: CASSNRDTEAFF.

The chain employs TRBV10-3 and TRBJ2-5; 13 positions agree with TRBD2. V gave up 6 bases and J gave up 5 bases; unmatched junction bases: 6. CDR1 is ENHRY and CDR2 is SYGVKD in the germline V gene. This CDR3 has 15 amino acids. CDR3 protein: CAIRGTSGTPETQYF. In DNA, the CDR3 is TGTGCCATCAGGGGGACTAGCGGGACCCCGGAGACCCAGTACTTC.

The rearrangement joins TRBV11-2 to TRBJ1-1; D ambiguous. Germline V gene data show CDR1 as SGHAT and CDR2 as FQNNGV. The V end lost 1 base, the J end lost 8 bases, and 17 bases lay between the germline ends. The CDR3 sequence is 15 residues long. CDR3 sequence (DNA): TGTGCCAGCAGCTTAGGTAGCGTAATCAAGGGCGAAGCTTTCTTT. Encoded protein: CASSLGSVIKGEAFF.

This CDR3 reads CSVEDPAGNTIYF. In DNA, the CDR3 is TGCAGCGTTGAAGATCCGGCCGGAAACACCATATATTTT. The V call is TRBV29-1, the J call TRBJ1-3, with D unclear. The germline CDR1 and CDR2 sequences are SQVTM and ANQGSEA. The CDR3 length is 13 residues. The V gene lost 0 bases and the J gene lost 4 bases, with 7 bases spanning the gap. The variable domain in full, completed from reference TRBV29-1 and TRBJ1-3, reads SAVISQKPSRDICQRGTSLTIQCQVDSQVTMMFWYRQQPGQSLTLIATANQGSEATYESGFVIDKFPISRPNLTFSTLTVSNMSPEDSSIYLCSVEDPAGNTIYFGEGSWLTVV.

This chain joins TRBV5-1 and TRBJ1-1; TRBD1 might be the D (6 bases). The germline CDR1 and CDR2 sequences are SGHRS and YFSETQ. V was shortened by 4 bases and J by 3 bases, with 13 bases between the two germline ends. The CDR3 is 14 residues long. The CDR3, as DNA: TGCGCCAGCAGCGAGGTAGGGGGGGACACTGAAGCTTTCTTT. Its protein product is CASSEVGGDTEAFF.

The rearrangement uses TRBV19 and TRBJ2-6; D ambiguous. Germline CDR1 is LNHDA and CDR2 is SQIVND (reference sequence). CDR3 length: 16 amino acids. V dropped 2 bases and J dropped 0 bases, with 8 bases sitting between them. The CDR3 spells CASSILGLSGANVLTF. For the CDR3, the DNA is TGTGCCAGTAGTATATTAGGGCTCTCTGGGGCCAACGTCCTGACTTTC.

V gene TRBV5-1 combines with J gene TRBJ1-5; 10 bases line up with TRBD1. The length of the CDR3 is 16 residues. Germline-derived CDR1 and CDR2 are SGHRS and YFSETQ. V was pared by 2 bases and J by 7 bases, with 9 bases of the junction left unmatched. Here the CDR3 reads CASSLGTGEKGQPQHF. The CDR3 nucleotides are TGCGCCAGCAGCTTAGGGACAGGGGAAAAGGGGCAGCCCCAGCATTTT.

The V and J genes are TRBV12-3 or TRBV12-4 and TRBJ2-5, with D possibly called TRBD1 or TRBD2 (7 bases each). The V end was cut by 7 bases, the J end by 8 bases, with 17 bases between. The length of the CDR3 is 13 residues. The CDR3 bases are TGTGCCAGCATTCCCAGGGGGGGAGATACCCAGTACTTC. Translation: CASIPRGGDTQYF.

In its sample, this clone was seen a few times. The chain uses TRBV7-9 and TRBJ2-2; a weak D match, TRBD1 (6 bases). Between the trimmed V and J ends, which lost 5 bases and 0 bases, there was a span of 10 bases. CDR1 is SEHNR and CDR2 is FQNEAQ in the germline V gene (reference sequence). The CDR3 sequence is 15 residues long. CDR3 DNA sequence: TGTGCCAGCAGCCCGGGACATACGAACACCGGGGAGCTGTTTTTT. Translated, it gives CASSPGHTNTGELFF.

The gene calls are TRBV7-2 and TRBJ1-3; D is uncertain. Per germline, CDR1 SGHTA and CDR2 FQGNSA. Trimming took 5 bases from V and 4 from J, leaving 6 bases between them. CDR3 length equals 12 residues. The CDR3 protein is CASSLGGNTIYF. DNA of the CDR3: TGTGCCAGCAGCCTCGGGGGAAACACCATATATTTT.

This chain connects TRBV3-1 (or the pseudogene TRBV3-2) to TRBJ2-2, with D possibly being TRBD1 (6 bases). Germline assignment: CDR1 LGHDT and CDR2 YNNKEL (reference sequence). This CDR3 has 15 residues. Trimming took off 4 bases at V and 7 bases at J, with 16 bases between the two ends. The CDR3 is CASSPQRGLGGELFF. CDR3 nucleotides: TGTGCCAGCAGCCCCCAAAGGGGGTTAGGCGGGGAGCTGTTTTTT.